This T cell receptor beta chain was obtained from a study of cytomegalovirus exposure and HLA in healthy donors. As for this clone: Its antigen remains unknown.

In germline, CDR1 is MNHNS, CDR2 SASEGT. The CDR3 has 13 residues. V dropped 7 bases and J dropped 0 bases, with 9 bases sitting between them. 60 Vbeta and 13 Jbeta primers were used in PCR. Method: immunoSEQ multiplex PCR; TCRdb's copy keeps in-frame clones and lacks some. The sample contains 120,000 to 150,000 clones, roughly 76% of which appear only once. Study-wide results and caveats: Under in vitro conditions, a few CMV-associated chains were confirmed as specific for CMV antigens. What TCR beta sequences reportedly achieved was accurate prediction of HLA-A and HLA-B alleles in most subjects.

The rearrangement joins TRBV6-1 to TRBJ1-1; D unclear. Sequenced material: PBMCs. This sequence originates from a human donor in good health. The CDR3 region has the DNA TGTGCCAGCATCCAATTTTTGAACACTGAAGCTTTCTTT. Translated: CASIQFLNTEAFF.